This T cell receptor beta chain was sequenced in a study of OX40 agonist ivuxolimab in advanced cancers. V lost 4 bases and J lost 0; bases outside the gene matches: 11. Germline V gene sequence: CDR1 SNHLY, CDR2 FYNNEI. There are 17 residues in the CDR3. TCRdb's copy holds only in-frame clones and misses some; the assay was immunoSEQ multiplex PCR. Among 70,000 to 80,000 clones listed, around 94% were seen once. This TCR was sampled from an adult with an advanced solid tumor such as melanoma, head and neck, liver or kidney cancer. Sequenced material: CD4+ or CD8+ T cells sorted from blood, taken in a trial of the OX40 agonist ivuxolimab. The V gene is TRBV2, the J gene TRBJ1-1, with 7 bases lining up with TRBD1. The DNA for the CDR3 is TGTGCCAGCAGTGTCCGACGGGACAGCAACTTGAACACTGAAGCTTTCTTT. Amino acid sequence: CASSVRRDSNLNTEAFF.